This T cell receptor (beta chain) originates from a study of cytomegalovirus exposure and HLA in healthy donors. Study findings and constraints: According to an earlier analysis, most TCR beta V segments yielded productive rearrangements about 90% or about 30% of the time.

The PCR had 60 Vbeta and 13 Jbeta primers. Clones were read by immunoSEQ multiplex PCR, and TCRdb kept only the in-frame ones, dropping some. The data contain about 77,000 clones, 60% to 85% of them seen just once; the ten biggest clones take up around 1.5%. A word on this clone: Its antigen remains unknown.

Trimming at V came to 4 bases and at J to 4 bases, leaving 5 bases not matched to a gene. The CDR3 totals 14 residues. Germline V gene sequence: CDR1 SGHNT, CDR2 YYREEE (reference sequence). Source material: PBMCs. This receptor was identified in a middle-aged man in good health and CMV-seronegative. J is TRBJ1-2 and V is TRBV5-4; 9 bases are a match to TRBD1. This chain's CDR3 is CASSPQDRGYGYTF. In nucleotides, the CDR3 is TGTGCCAGCAGCCCCCAGGACAGGGGCTATGGCTACACCTTC.